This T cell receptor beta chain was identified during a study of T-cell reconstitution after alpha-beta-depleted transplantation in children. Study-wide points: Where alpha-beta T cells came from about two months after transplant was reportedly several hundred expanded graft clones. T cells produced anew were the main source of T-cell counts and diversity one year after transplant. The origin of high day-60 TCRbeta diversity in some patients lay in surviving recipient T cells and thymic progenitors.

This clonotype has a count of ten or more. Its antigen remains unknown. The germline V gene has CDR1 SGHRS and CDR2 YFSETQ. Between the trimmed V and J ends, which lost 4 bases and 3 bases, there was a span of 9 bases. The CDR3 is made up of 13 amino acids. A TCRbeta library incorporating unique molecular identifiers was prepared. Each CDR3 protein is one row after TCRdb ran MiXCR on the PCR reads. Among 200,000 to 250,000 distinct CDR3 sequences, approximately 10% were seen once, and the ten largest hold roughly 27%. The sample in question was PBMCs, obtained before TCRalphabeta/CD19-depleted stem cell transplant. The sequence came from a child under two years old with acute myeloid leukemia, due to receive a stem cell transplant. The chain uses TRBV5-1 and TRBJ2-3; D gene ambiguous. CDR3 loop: CASSQAETDTQYF. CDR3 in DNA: TGCGCCAGCAGCCAGGCGGAGACAGATACGCAGTATTTT.